Sequencing of this T cell receptor beta chain was carried out in a study of blood T cell repertoires in COVID-19. In the study overall: The United States, Italy and Spain were the sources of the acute and convalescent COVID-19 samples. PBMCs, B-cell-depleted T cells, or T cells were the source of the cDNA or gDNA that made up the material.

The assay was immunoSEQ multiplex PCR, and TCRdb's table has in-frame clones only and misses some. The data contain tens of thousands of clones, around four fifths of them seen just once; the ten biggest clones take up nearly 3.5%. V was pared by 4 bases and J by 2 bases, with 14 bases between. The CDR3 spans 15 residues. Germline V gene lookup returns CDR1 MDHEN and CDR2 SYDVKM. The chain joins TRBV28 to TRBJ2-5, with a possible D match to TRBD1 (5 bases). This sequence originates from a man aged 50 to 60 with acute or convalescent COVID-19. Sequencing input: peripheral blood. The CDR3 reads CASSSQGVGQETQYF. CDR3 bases: TGTGCCAGCAGTTCTCAGGGCGTGGGACAAGAGACCCAGTACTTC.